This T cell receptor beta chain was recorded in a study of blood T cell repertoires in COVID-19. The data were produced by immunoSEQ multiplex PCR, yet TCRdb's version contains in-frame clones alone and is incomplete. This table holds about 320,000 clones, roughly 85% found once. With V trimmed by 5 bases and J by 4 bases, 12 bases remained unmatched. The CDR3 is 19 residues long. Germline V gene sequence: CDR1 SGHNT, CDR2 YENEEA. The clonotype was recovered from a woman aged 25 to 45 who had been exposed to COVID-19. Source material: PBMCs or T cells enriched from blood (not recorded which). The rearrangement joins TRBV11-3 to TRBJ2-6; TRBD1 aligns across 12 bases. This chain's CDR3 is CASSIGSGQGALGANVLTF. The CDR3 nucleotides read TGTGCCAGCAGCATAGGGTCGGGACAGGGGGCGCTGGGGGCCAACGTCCTGACTTTC.